A single sample gave rise to the 30 T cell receptor beta chains below, sequenced in a study of shared clonotypes between healthy human individuals. Method: immunoSEQ multiplex PCR; TCRdb's copy keeps in-frame clones and lacks some. The top ten clones hold approximately 0.56% of a sample with over 850,000 clones, roughly 74% of them seen once. The sequencing sample was made of memory CD4+ T cells from PBMCs. Noted subset: CD45RA-negative fraction. These receptors originate from a man aged 18 to 29 in good health. Some clones in this sample may be carry-over from other donors' samples.

The chain uses TRBV5-4 and TRBJ2-2, with 8 nucleotides matching TRBD2. Germline V gene data show CDR1 as SGHNT and CDR2 as YYREEE (reference sequence). J lost 5 bases, V lost 6 bases, and 12 bases had no gene match. This CDR3 contains 16 residues. As DNA, the CDR3 is TGTGCCAGCACCCATGGCGGGGGGTTGAGGACCGGGGAGCTGTTTTTT. Residues: CASTHGGGLRTGELFF.

Note on this clone: Other DNA sequences in this specimen translate into the identical CDR3. V gene TRBV30 combines with J gene TRBJ1-2; D unclear. CDR1 and CDR2 (germline): GTSNPN, SVGIG (reference sequence). V was clipped by 8 bases and J by 0 bases, with 16 bases between them. The CDR3 is 14 amino acids. CDR3 sequence: CARHVLGANYGYTF. The CDR3 DNA is TGTGCCCGTCACGTCCTTGGGGCTAACTATGGCTACACCTTC.

This clone occurred a few times. J is TRBJ2-1 and V is TRBV4-2, with TRBD2 identical over 11 bases. V lost 1 base to trimming and J lost 1 base; unmatched junction nucleotides: 9. Germline V CDR1 and CDR2: LGHNA, YNFKEQ. The CDR3 contains 19 residues. CDR3 sequence (DNA): TGTGCCAGCAGCCAAGGGGTCAGGTTAGCGGGAGGGTCCTACAATGAGCAGTTCTTC. Protein: CASSQGVRLAGGSYNEQFF.

The rearrangement joins TRBV5-1 to TRBJ2-2; 7 bases agree with TRBD1. The CDR3 contains 15 residues. Germline values: CDR1 SGHRS, CDR2 YFSETQ. Trimming removed 4 bases from V and 6 bases from J; junction bases left unmatched: 9. In nucleotides, the CDR3 is TGCGCCAGCAGCACCCCGGGACAGTATTCCGGGGAGCTGTTTTTT. It yields the protein CASSTPGQYSGELFF.

This chain links TRBV27 with TRBJ2-1; 8 nucleotides match TRBD1. The CDR3 has 15 amino acids. Unmatched junction bases numbered 11, after V lost 5 bases and J lost 8 bases. Germline lookup yields CDR1 MNHEY and CDR2 SMNVEV (reference sequence). The CDR3 spells CASSPTDRVMYEQFF. CDR3 in DNA: TGTGCCAGCAGTCCCACGGACAGGGTTATGTATGAGCAGTTCTTC.

This clone appeared a few times. The gene calls are TRBV5-6 and TRBJ2-1; no reliable D call. Between the trimmed V and J ends, which lost 4 bases and 9 bases, there was a span of 11 bases. Germline assignment: CDR1 SGHDT and CDR2 YYEEEE. CDR3 length equals 12 residues. The CDR3 sequence is CASSLRWGEQFF. The CDR3 region has the DNA TGTGCCAGCAGCCTGCGCTGGGGTGAGCAGTTCTTC. The variable domain in full, with the rest retrieved from reference TRBV5-6 and TRBJ2-1, is DAGVTQSPTHLIKTRGQQVTLRCSPKSGHDTVSWYQQALGQGPQFIFQYYEEEERQRGNFPDRFSGHQFPNYSSELNVNALLLGDSALYLCASSLRWGEQFFGPGTRLTVL.

The CDR3 sequence: CASSLALAAQETQYF. CDR3 nucleotide sequence: TGTGCCAGCAGCTTGGCCCTAGCGGCCCAAGAGACCCAGTACTTC. This chain uses TRBV11-2 with TRBJ2-5; 7 bases match TRBD2. This CDR3 contains 15 residues. Germline assignment: CDR1 SGHAT and CDR2 FQNNGV. Trimming took 3 bases from V and 1 from J; bases not matched to a gene: 5.

This clone occurred once. The chain recombines TRBV5-8 with TRBJ2-5; D possibly corresponds to TRBD2 (6 bases). V was trimmed by 0 bases and J by 3 bases, leaving 12 bases between them. CDR1 and CDR2 (germline): SGHTS, YDEGEE. The CDR3 has 15 amino acids. The CDR3 protein is CASSLGQRAKETQYF. CDR3 in DNA: TGTGCCAGCAGCTTGGGCCAGCGGGCGAAAGAGACCCAGTACTTC.

The chain carries TRBV5-4 and TRBJ2-5; 9 bases are shared with TRBD2. The CDR3 loop spans 15 amino acids. Losses at the gene ends were 0 bases for V and 4 bases for J; bases not matched to a gene: 4. The germline CDR1 and CDR2 sequences are SGHNT and YYREEE (reference sequence). The CDR3 is CASSLEREVGETQYF. In nucleotides, the CDR3 is TGTGCCAGCAGCTTGGAGCGGGAGGTAGGAGAGACCCAGTACTTC.

This clone was recorded a few times. The V call is TRBV7-2, the J call TRBJ2-1; D may be TRBD1 or TRBD2 (6 bases each). Per the germline V gene, CDR1 is SGHTA and CDR2 is FQGNSA. V lost 1 base to trimming and J lost 7 bases, with 14 bases between them. CDR3 length: 15 residues. The CDR3 bases are TGTGCCAGCAGCTTAGAAGGGGGGTTTGGTAATGAGCAGTTCTTC. Residues: CASSLEGGFGNEQFF.

CDR3 residues: CASSQDKGQMNTEAFF. The CDR3 coding sequence is TGTGCCAGCAGCCAAGACAAGGGACAGATGAACACTGAAGCTTTCTTT. The chain combines TRBV4-2 with TRBJ1-1, with 7 bases that match TRBD1. The CDR3 runs 16 residues. Germline V gives CDR1 LGHNA, CDR2 YNFKEQ. The junction had 4 bases not matched to a gene; V was cut back by 0 bases and J by 0 bases.

The sample holds a few counts of this clone. The sample has other DNA sequences that encode this CDR3 too. The chain is built from TRBV6-5 and TRBJ2-7; D is uncertain. Germline loops: CDR1 MNHEY, CDR2 SVGAGI. The V end was cut by 0 bases, the J end by 2 bases, with 11 bases between. The CDR3 length is 15 residues. The CDR3 loop reads CASSYSRGSTYEQYF. The CDR3, as DNA: TGTGCCAGCAGTTACTCTCGCGGATCGACCTACGAGCAGTACTTC.

The rearrangement joins TRBV19 to TRBJ1-5; perhaps TRBD1 as D (5 bases). This CDR3 has 17 residues. Germline CDR1 and CDR2: LNHDA and SQIVND (reference sequence). Between the trimmed V and J ends, which lost 3 bases and 0 bases, there was a span of 15 bases. The CDR3 nucleotides are TGTGCCAGTAGTATTTGGAGGGGCACCTATAGCAATCAGCCCCAGCATTTT. Protein sequence: CASSIWRGTYSNQPQHF.

The chain combines TRBV11-1 with TRBJ2-7, with D tentatively TRBD1 (6 bases). V was shortened by 0 bases and J by 6 bases, with 12 bases between the two germline ends. Germline loops: CDR1 SGHAT, CDR2 FQDESV (reference sequence). CDR3 length: 14 amino acids. The CDR3 region has the DNA TGTGCCAGCAGCTTAGCTGTACAGGGCCGCGAGCAGTACTTC. Amino acids: CASSLAVQGREQYF.

This chain's CDR3 is CAIAGGPSDNEQFF. CDR3 sequence (DNA): TGTGCCATCGCCGGGGGGCCATCGGACAATGAGCAGTTCTTC. The chain carries TRBV10-3 and TRBJ2-1, with D possibly TRBD2 on 7 matching bases. CDR3 length equals 14 residues. Germline V gene data show CDR1 as ENHRY and CDR2 as SYGVKD. The ends were cut back, 8 bases at V and 5 bases at J, with 16 bases in the middle.

This clone occurred a few times. The sample has other DNA sequences that encode this CDR3 too. V is TRBV7-3 and J is TRBJ2-3; D unresolved. The CDR3 has 13 amino acids. Germline V gives CDR1 SGHTA, CDR2 FQGTGA. Trimming took off 1 base at V and 2 bases at J, with 4 bases between the two ends. The CDR3 reads CASSLISTDTQYF. The CDR3 nucleotides read TGTGCCAGCAGCTTAATTTCCACAGATACGCAGTATTTT.

The chain links TRBV7-3 to TRBJ2-2; 14 nucleotides line up with TRBD2. Trimming removed 5 bases from V and 4 bases from J; junction bases left unmatched: 9. Germline CDR1 reads SGHTA; CDR2 reads FQGTGA. This CDR3 spans 18 amino acids. As DNA, the CDR3 is TGTGCCAGCAGCAGATCGGGACTAGCGGGAGCGGGCACCGGGGAGCTGTTTTTT. Translation gives CASSRSGLAGAGTGELFF. Full variable domain (remainder filled in from reference TRBV7-3 and TRBJ2-2): GAGVSQTPSNKVTEKGKYVELRCDPISGHTALYWYRQSLGQGPEFLIYFQGTGAADDSGLPNDRFFAVRPEGSVSTLKIQRTERGDSAVYLCASSRSGLAGAGTGELFFGEGSRLTVL.

The V gene is TRBV7-3, the J gene TRBJ2-6; D is uncertain. V shed 3 bases and J shed 4 bases, with 7 bases lying between them. In germline, CDR1 is SGHTA, CDR2 FQGTGA. The CDR3 runs 14 residues. Here the CDR3 DNA reads TGTGCCAGCAGCTTTCAGACAGGGGCCAACGTCCTGACTTTC. Protein sequence: CASSFQTGANVLTF. Full variable domain (missing parts from reference TRBV7-3 and TRBJ2-6): GAGVSQTPSNKVTEKGKYVELRCDPISGHTALYWYRQSLGQGPEFLIYFQGTGAADDSGLPNDRFFAVRPEGSVSTLKIQRTERGDSAVYLCASSFQTGANVLTFGAGSRLTVL.

This clone has at least ten counts. The chain links TRBV6-6 to TRBJ1-2; unclear D gene. Germline V gives CDR1 MNHNY, CDR2 SVGAGI (reference sequence). The V end lost 5 bases, the J end lost 6 bases, and 22 bases lay between the germline ends. This CDR3 is 16 amino acids long. The CDR3 loop is CASSRAAGSTTHGYTF. The CDR3 DNA is TGTGCCAGCAGTAGGGCCGCGGGCAGTACAACCCATGGCTACACCTTC.

In its sample, this clone was seen a few times. The V and J genes are TRBV6-1 and TRBJ1-1, with D possibly matching TRBD1 (6 bases). This CDR3 region has 15 residues. Trimming pared 4 bases from V and 5 bases from J, leaving 17 bases between. From germline, CDR1 is MNHNS and CDR2 SASEGT. CDR3 residues: CASSVGMTGSTEAFF. The CDR3 DNA is TGTGCCAGCAGTGTTGGGATGACAGGTTCGACTGAAGCTTTCTTT.

The chain recombines TRBV19 with TRBJ2-1; TRBD1 matches at 9 bases. Losses at the gene ends were 6 bases for V and 1 base for J; bases not matched to a gene: 4. Germline assignment: CDR1 LNHDA and CDR2 SQIVND (reference sequence). The CDR3 extends over 15 amino acids. CDR3 nucleotide sequence: TGTGCCAGTAGAGACAGGGGGGCTTCCTACAATGAGCAGTTCTTC. It yields the protein CASRDRGASYNEQFF.

On this clone itself: The sample has other DNA sequences that encode this CDR3 too. The chain uses TRBV7-3 and TRBJ1-1; D gene unclear. The V end lost 4 bases, the J end lost 0 bases, and 6 bases lay between the germline ends. Looked up from germline, CDR1 is SGHTA and CDR2 is FQGTGA. This CDR3 has 13 residues. CDR3 residues: CASSSGMNTEAFF. CDR3 DNA: TGTGCCAGCAGCTCAGGAATGAACACTGAAGCTTTCTTT.

Worth noting for this clone: Other DNA sequences within the sample encode an identical CDR3. The chain recombines TRBV6-5 with TRBJ2-7, with 8 bases matching TRBD2. The CDR3 consists of 15 residues. Germline CDR1 is MNHEY and CDR2 is SVGAGI. After removal of 0 bases from V and 4 bases from J, the junction contained 5 bases not matched to a gene. Here the CDR3 reads CASSYSTSGSYEQYF. The CDR3 nucleotides read TGTGCCAGCAGTTACTCGACGAGCGGGAGTTACGAGCAGTACTTC.

This clone was observed a few times. The chain has TRBV10-2 and TRBJ2-2; D gene unclear. CDR1 WSHSY and CDR2 SAAADI come from the germline V gene. Trimming cost V 0 bases and J 1 base, with 6 bases left between them. The CDR3 has 15 residues. DNA for the CDR3: TGCGCCAGCAGTGAGTCGACCTGGAACACCGGGGAGCTGTTTTTT. Translation gives CASSESTWNTGELFF.

The chain carries TRBV19 and TRBJ2-6; 9 positions agree with TRBD2. The V gene end was trimmed by 4 bases and the J gene end by 13 bases; junction bases not matched to a gene: 17. The CDR3 sequence is 17 residues long. Germline V gene sequence: CDR1 LNHDA, CDR2 SQIVND (reference sequence). The CDR3 protein is CASSTSPWTSVGLVLTF. Here the CDR3 DNA reads TGTGCCAGTAGTACTTCCCCTTGGACTAGCGTGGGTTTGGTCCTGACTTTC.

The rearrangement links TRBV6-1 to TRBJ1-2; D is possibly TRBD1 (5 bases). The CDR3 totals 14 residues. The germline CDR1 and CDR2 sequences are MNHNS and SASEGT. Trimming shortened V by 3 bases and J by 8 bases, and 16 bases separated the two germline ends. Written as DNA, the CDR3 is TGTGCCAGCAGTGACCTTCAGGGTAAGGGAGGCTACACCTTC. Translation: CASSDLQGKGGYTF.

V usage is TRBV7-2 and J usage is TRBJ2-7; no clear D gene. Deletions cut 1 base from V and 8 bases from J, with 12 bases between. Germline lookup yields CDR1 SGHTA and CDR2 FQGNSA. The CDR3 sequence is 13 residues long. The DNA of the CDR3 is TGTGCCAGCAGCTTAGGATCCGGGTCTAAGCAGTACTTC. Translating it yields CASSLGSGSKQYF.

The chain uses TRBV2 and TRBJ1-5; tentative D call: TRBD1 (5 bases). V dropped 7 bases and J dropped 0 bases, with 7 bases sitting between them. The CDR3 contains 13 residues. From germline, CDR1 is SNHLY and CDR2 FYNNEI. CDR3 protein: CASTGGSNQPQHF. The CDR3, as DNA: TGTGCCAGCACTGGGGGTAGCAATCAGCCCCAGCATTTT.

V gene TRBV28 combines with J gene TRBJ2-1, with unresolved D. V was trimmed by 6 bases and J by 5 bases, leaving 23 bases between them. The germline V gene encodes CDR1 MDHEN and CDR2 SYDVKM. The CDR3 runs to 17 residues. CDR3 nucleotides: TGTGCCAGCAGCCCCACCCTCATGGAACGGCTAAACAATGAGCAGTTCTTC. This encodes CASSPTLMERLNNEQFF. The whole variable domain, filled in from reference TRBV28 and TRBJ2-1, reads DVKVTQSSRYLVKRTGEKVFLECVQDMDHENMFWYRQDPGLGLRLIYFSYDVKMKEKGDIPEGYSVSREKKERFSLILESASTNQTSMYLCASSPTLMERLNNEQFFGPGTRLTVL.

This sequence joins TRBV7-8 and TRBJ1-2; D remains ambiguous. The CDR3 contains 14 residues. The germline V and J ends were trimmed by 3 bases and 3 bases, with 11 bases remaining between them. Germline V CDR1 and CDR2: SGHVS, FQNEAQ. CDR3 nucleotide sequence: TGTGCCAGCAGCTTCGAAGGATTCGACTATGGCTACACCTTC. Translated, it gives CASSFEGFDYGYTF.